Sequencing of this T cell receptor beta chain was carried out in a study of cytomegalovirus exposure and HLA in healthy donors. V lost 1 base, J lost 1 base, and 5 bases lay in between. The CDR3 has 14 residues. Germline V gives CDR1 SEHNR, CDR2 FQNEAQ (reference sequence). The PCR ran on 60 Vbeta and 13 Jbeta primers. Sequencing used immunoSEQ multiplex PCR; TCRdb keeps in-frame clones, though not all of them. The sample has about 160,000 clones, about four fifths seen once. The chain carries TRBV7-9 and TRBJ1-5; no definite D call. The TCR was taken from a male donor in good health and CMV-seropositive. Sequenced material: PBMCs. CDR3 in amino acids: CASSLGRSNQPQHF. CDR3 in DNA: TGTGCCAGCAGCTTAGGCAGGAGCAATCAGCCCCAGCATTTT.